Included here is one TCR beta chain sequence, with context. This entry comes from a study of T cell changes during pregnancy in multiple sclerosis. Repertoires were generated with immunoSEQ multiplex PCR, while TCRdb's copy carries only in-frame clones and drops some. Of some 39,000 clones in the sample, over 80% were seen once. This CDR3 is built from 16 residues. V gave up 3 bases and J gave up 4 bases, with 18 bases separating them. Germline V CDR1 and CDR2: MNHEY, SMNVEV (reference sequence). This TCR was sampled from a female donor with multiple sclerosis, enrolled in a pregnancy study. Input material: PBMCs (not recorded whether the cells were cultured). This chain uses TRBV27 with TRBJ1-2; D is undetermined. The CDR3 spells CASSFHPLLDVYGYTF. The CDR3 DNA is TGTGCCAGCAGTTTTCACCCCTTGTTGGACGTCTATGGCTACACCTTC.